This TCR beta chain was obtained from a study of blood T cell repertoires in COVID-19 (dated by TCRdb to the early 2020s). Broadly, across the study: Collaborator samples came from the United States, Italy and Spain and covered acute and convalescent phases of COVID-19. The prospective study material was composed of cDNA or gDNA derived from T cells, B-cell-depleted T cells, or PBMCs. Subjects who had been exposed to COVID-19, were actively infected with it, or had recovered from it provided the deeply sampled blood TCRbeta repertoires that made up the dataset. The repertoires were released in a freely available public database intended as a resource for research on the immune response to SARS-CoV-2. Samples came from the ongoing ImmuneRACE study (first 160 participants) plus 1,254 subjects from 6 global collaborators. Nearly every sample came with metadata listing a de-identified subject ID, COVID-19 status, age in years and sex. Where available, HLA class I and class II types were obtained from metadata supplied by the sample provider rather than from assay-based typing. Overall study results and their limits: The amount of clinical and demographic metadata varied by source and participant and was provided uncurated.

TCRbeta CDR3 regions were amplified from genomic DNA using the immunoSEQ Assay, a bias-controlled multiplex PCR. On the study's bioinformatics: The number of nucleated cells in each sample was estimated by amplification of reference gene primers within the assay. Sequence reads were collapsed and filtered to measure the absolute abundance of every unique TCRbeta CDR3 rearrangement. For each sample, productive Simpson clonality was calculated by taking the square root of Simpson's diversity index across productive rearrangements. TCRdb took over this immuneACCESS table, retaining in-frame rearrangements with V and J assigned. Such tables are incomplete; in checked studies, under half of the missing clones stem from an unresolved V gene, and the remainder is unexplained. D and trimming come from the DNA, and the V and J calls and clone size come from that table. The sample profile shows around 80,000 clones; roughly 89% of them were found once. Clones ranked in the top ten supply 0.58% of the sample.

The collaborating institutions used their own protocols to collect whole blood in K2EDTA tubes. For TCRbeta analysis, collaborator samples were shipped as frozen whole blood, as isolated PBMCs, or as DNA extracted from either sample type. CDR1 is given as SGHRS and CDR2 as YFSETQ, both from the germline V gene. Relative to germline, V is missing 2 bases and J is missing 1 base, with 3 bases of the junction outside any gene match. The CDR3 holds 15 amino acids from the cysteine to the phenylalanine. Of all the DNA, just the CDR3 is kept, 45 bases in frame from base 1. Turning to this clone: The antigen this receptor binds is unknown. No base quality values were provided; no much bigger clone lies one nucleotide off.

This clonotype was sampled from a man in his sixties with acute or convalescent COVID-19. Recombination connected TRBV5-1 to TRBJ2-7; TRBD2 agrees with 10 junctional bases. Sequencing was done on a sample of peripheral blood. Here the CDR3 is given as CASSLAGGVSYEQYF. The nucleotide sequence reads TGCGCCAGCAGCTTAGCGGGAGGGGTGTCCTACGAGCAGTACTTC.